The table lists the clone carrying this TCR beta chain with many counts. The data were taken from a study of regulatory T cells in long-lasting Graves disease. This CDR3 is 14 amino acids long. J gave up 5 bases and V 5 bases, and 7 bases lay outside the gene matches. Relying on iRepertoire HTBI primers and Arm-PCR of CDR3 regions, the team built TCR beta libraries. Original processing notes: Samples collectively showed some 60 TRBV and fewer than 15 TRBJ segments. One entry per CDR3 protein, called by TCRdb with MiXCR from the multiplex PCR reads. The V and J calls reflect TCRdb's pipeline rather than the authors' work. The sample lists about 540,000 distinct CDR3 sequences, approximately 12% occurring once. Time point given: newly diagnosed GD, antithyroid drugs for less than 3 months. From RNA extracted from PBMCs, the TCR library was made. The same data also went into a second study, on T cells in Graves' hyperthyroidism and ophthalmopathy. That publication notes: Blood also showed most of the thyroid clonotypes that were expanded above 0.001.

The material was peripheral blood mononuclear cells (PBMCs), obtained at new diagnosis, from a patient treated with antithyroid drugs. This rearrangement joins TRBV12-3 or TRBV12-4 to TRBJ2-3; 7 bases agree with TRBD2. The TCR originated in a man younger than 45 with Graves disease. Here the CDR3 reads CASSVWREQDTQYF. CDR3 DNA: TGTGCCAGCAGTGTCTGGCGGGAGCAAGATACGCAGTATTTT.